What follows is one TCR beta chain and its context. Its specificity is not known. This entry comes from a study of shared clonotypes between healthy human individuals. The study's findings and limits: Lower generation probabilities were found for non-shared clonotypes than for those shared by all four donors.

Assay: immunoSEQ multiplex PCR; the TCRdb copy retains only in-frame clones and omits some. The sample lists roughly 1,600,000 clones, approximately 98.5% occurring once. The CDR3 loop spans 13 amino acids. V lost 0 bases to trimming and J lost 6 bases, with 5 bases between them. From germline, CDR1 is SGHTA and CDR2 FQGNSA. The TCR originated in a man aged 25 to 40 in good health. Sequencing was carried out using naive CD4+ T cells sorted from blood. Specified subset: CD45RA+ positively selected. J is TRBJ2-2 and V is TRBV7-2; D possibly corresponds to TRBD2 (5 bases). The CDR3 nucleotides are TGTGCCAGCAGCTTAGCGCGGGCCGGGGAGCTGTTTTTT. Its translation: CASSLARAGELFF.